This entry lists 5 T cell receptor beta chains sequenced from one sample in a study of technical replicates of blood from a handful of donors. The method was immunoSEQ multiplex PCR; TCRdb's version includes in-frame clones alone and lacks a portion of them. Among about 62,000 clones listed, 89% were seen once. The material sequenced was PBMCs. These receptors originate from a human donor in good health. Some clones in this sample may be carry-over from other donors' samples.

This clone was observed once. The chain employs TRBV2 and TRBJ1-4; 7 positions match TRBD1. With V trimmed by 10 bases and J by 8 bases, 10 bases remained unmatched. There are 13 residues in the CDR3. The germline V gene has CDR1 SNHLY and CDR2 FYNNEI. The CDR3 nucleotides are TGTGCCACCCAGGGGGAGAGGGCCGAAAAACTGTTTTTT. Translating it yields CATQGERAEKLFF.

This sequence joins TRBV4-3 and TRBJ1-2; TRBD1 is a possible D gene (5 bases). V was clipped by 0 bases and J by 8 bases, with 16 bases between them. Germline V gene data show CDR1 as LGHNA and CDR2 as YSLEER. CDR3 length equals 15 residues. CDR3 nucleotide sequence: TGCGCCAGCAGCCAAGATCTCGCACAGGCGGGGGGCTACACCTTC. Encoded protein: CASSQDLAQAGGYTF.

The CDR3 protein is CASSLGGSRTYEQYF. The CDR3 DNA is TGTGCCAGCAGCTTAGGTGGGAGTAGGACCTACGAGCAGTACTTC. This rearrangement joins TRBV7-2 to TRBJ2-7; D is perhaps TRBD2 (5 bases). V was trimmed by 1 base and J by 2 bases, leaving 12 bases between them. The germline gives CDR1 SGHTA, CDR2 FQGNSA. The CDR3 loop spans 15 amino acids.

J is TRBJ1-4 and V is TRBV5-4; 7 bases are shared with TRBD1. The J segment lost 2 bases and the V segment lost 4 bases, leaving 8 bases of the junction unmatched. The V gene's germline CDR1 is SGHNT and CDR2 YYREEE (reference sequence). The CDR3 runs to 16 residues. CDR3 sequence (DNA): TGTGCCAGCAGCCCTTACAGGGGCGCGACTAATGAAAAACTGTTTTTT. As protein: CASSPYRGATNEKLFF. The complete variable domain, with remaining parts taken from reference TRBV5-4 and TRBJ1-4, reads ETGVTQSPTHLIKTRGQQVTLRCSSQSGHNTVSWYQQALGQGPQFIFQYYREEENGRGNFPPRFSGLQFPNYSSELNVNALELDDSALYLCASSPYRGATNEKLFFGSGTQLSVL.

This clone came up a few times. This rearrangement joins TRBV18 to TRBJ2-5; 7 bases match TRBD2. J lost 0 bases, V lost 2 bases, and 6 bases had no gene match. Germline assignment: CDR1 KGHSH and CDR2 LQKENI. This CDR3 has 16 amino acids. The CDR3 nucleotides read TGTGCCAGCTCACCAGGGTCTAGCGGTAACCAAGAGACCCAGTACTTC. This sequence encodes CASSPGSSGNQETQYF.